The T cell receptor beta chain under discussion was sequenced for a study of shared clonotypes between healthy human individuals. Study results and limitations: Larger estimated richness was generally recorded for naive subsets relative to memory subsets.

The CDR3 is 13 amino acids. Germline V lookup: CDR1 MNHEY, CDR2 SMNVEV (reference sequence). Trimming took 4 bases from V and 4 from J, leaving 10 bases between them. Donors, healthy HIV-negative adults, lacked recent acute infections or vaccinations. Some 30,000 T cell genomes (around 0.2 ug DNA) went into each sorted-subset replicate. Only in-frame clones appear in the TCRdb table, and some are missing; sequencing was by immunoSEQ multiplex PCR. The sample yields just over 2,000,000 clones, roughly 96% seen once. Comments on this clone: Its antigen is currently unknown. The same CDR3 also results from other DNA sequences found in this sample.

The chain joins TRBV27 to TRBJ1-2, with D possibly TRBD1 on 6 matching bases. The material sequenced was naive CD4+ T cells sorted from blood. Subset indicated: CD45RA+ positively selected. This TCR derives from a young man in good health. As DNA, the CDR3 is TGTGCCAGCAGTTCACAGGGACCCTATGGCTACACCTTC. It is translated as CASSSQGPYGYTF.